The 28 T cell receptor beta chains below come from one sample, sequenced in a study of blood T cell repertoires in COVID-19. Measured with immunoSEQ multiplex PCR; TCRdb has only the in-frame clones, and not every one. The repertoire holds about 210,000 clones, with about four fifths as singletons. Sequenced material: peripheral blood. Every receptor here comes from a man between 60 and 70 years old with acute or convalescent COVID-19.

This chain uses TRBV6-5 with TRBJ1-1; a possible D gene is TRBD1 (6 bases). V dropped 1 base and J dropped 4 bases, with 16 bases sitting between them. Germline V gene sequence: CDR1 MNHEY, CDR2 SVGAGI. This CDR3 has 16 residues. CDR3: CASSYYSDRRATEAFF. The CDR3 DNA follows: TGTGCCAGCAGTTACTACTCGGACAGACGAGCCACTGAAGCTTTCTTT.

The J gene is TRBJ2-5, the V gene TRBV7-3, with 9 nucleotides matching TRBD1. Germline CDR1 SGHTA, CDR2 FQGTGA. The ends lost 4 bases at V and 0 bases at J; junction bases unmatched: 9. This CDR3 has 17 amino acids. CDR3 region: CASSSMGQGPDQETQYF. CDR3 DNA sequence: TGTGCCAGCAGCTCCATGGGACAGGGACCCGACCAAGAGACCCAGTACTTC.

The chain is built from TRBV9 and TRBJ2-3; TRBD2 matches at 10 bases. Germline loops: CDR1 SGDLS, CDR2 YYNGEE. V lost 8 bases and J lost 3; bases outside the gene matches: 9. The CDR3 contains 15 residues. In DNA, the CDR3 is TGTGCCAGTTCTCCTCAGGGACTAGCGACAGATACGCAGTATTTT. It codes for CASSPQGLATDTQYF.

The CDR3 sequence is CAWSYGRVFGSGTTDTQYF. CDR3 DNA: TGTGCCTGGAGTTATGGCAGAGTTTTCGGTAGCGGGACGACAGATACGCAGTATTTT. The genes are TRBV30 and TRBJ2-3, with TRBD2 matching over 8 bases. The trim removed 2 bases at V and 3 bases at J, leaving 19 bases unmatched. The CDR3 consists of 19 residues. In germline, CDR1 is GTSNPN, CDR2 SVGIG (reference sequence).

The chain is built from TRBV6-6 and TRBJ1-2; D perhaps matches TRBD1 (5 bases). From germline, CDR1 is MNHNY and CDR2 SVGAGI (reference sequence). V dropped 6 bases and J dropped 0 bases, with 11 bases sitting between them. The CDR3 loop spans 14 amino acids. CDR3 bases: TGTGCCAGCAGGGGGGGAGGGACTAACTATGGCTACACCTTC. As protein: CASRGGGTNYGYTF.

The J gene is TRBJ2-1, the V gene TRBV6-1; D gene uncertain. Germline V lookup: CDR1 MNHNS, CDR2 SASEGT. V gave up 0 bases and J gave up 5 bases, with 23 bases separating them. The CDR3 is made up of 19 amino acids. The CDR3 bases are TGTGCCAGCAGTGAAGCGCTTCTGGGCTTCGTGGGTCTAAACAATGAGCAGTTCTTC. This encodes CASSEALLGFVGLNNEQFF.

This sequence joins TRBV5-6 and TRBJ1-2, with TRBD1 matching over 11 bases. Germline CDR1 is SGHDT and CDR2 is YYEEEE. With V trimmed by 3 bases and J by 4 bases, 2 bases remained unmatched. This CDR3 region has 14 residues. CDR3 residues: CASSSDRGLYGYTF. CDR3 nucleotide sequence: TGTGCCAGCAGCTCGGACAGGGGGCTCTATGGCTACACCTTC.

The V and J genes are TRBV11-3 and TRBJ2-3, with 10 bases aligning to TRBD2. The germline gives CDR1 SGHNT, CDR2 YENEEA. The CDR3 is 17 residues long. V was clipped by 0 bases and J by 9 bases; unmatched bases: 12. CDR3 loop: CASSLDLSSGGAVTQYF. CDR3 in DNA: TGTGCCAGCAGCTTAGATCTTTCTAGCGGGGGAGCCGTAACGCAGTATTTT.

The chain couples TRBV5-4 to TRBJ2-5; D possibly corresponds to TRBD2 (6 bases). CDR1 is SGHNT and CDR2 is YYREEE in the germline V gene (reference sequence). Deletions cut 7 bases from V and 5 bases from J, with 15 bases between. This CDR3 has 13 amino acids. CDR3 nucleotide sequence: TGTGCCAGCCAACCAACTAGCAGGGAGACCCAGTACTTC. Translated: CASQPTSRETQYF. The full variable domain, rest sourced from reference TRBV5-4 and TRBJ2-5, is ETGVTQSPTHLIKTRGQQVTLRCSSQSGHNTVSWYQQALGQGPQFIFQYYREEENGRGNFPPRFSGLQFPNYSSELNVNALELDDSALYLCASQPTSRETQYFGPGTRLLVL.

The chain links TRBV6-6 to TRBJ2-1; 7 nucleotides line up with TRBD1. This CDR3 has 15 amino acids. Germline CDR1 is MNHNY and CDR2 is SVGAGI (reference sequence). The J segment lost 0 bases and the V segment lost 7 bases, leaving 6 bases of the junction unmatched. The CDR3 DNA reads TGTGCCAGCACCAGACAGGGTGGCTCCTACAATGAGCAGTTCTTC. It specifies CASTRQGGSYNEQFF.

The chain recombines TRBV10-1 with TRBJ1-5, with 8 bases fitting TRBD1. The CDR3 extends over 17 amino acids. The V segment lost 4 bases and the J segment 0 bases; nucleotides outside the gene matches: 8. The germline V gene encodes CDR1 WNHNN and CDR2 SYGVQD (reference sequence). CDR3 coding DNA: TGCGCCAGCAGTGCCGGGACAGGCTCTCATAGCAATCAGCCCCAGCATTTT. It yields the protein CASSAGTGSHSNQPQHF.

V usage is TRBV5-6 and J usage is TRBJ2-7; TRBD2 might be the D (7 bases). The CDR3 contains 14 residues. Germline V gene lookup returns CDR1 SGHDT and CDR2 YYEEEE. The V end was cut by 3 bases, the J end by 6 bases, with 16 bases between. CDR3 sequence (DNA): TGTGCCAGCAGCTACCTAGGGGGGGCGGCCGAGCAGTACTTC. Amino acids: CASSYLGGAAEQYF.

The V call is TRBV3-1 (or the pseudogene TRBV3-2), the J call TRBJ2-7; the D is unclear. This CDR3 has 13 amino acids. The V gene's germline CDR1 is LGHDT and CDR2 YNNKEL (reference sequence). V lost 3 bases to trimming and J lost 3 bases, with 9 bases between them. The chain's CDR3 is CASSHRGIYEQYF. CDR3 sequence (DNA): TGTGCCAGCAGCCACCGAGGTATCTACGAGCAGTACTTC.

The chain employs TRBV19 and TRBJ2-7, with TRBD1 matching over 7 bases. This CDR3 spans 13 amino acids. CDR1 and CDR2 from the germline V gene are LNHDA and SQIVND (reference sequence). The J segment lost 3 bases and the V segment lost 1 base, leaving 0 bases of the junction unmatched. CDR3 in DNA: TGTGCCAGTAGTATAGCAGGGGGCTACGAGCAGTACTTC. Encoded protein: CASSIAGGYEQYF.

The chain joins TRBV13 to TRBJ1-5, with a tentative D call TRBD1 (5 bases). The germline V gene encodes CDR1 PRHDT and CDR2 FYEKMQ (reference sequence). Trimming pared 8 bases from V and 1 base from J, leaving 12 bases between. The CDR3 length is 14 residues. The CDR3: CASRVRGSNQPQHF. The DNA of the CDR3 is TGTGCCAGCCGCGTTAGGGGAAGCAATCAGCCCCAGCATTTT.

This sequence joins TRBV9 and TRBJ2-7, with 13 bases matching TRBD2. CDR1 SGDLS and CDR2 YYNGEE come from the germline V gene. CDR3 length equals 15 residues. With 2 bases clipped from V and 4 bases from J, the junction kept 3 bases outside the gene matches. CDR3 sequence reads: CASSVGLAGEYEQYF. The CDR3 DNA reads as TGTGCCAGCAGCGTCGGACTAGCGGGGGAATACGAGCAGTACTTC. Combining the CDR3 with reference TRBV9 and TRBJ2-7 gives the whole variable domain DSGVTQTPKHLITATGQRVTLRCSPRSGDLSVYWYQQSLDQGLQFLIQYYNGEERAKGNILERFSAQQFPDLHSELNLSSLELGDSALYFCASSVGLAGEYEQYFGPGTRLTVT.

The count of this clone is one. CDR3 amino acids: CASSLGGDRLYGYTF. The CDR3 DNA follows: TGTGCCAGCAGCTTAGGAGGGGACAGGCTATATGGCTACACCTTC. The chain combines TRBV11-2 with TRBJ1-2; 8 nucleotides match TRBD1. The CDR3 loop spans 15 amino acids. Germline-derived CDR1 and CDR2 are SGHAT and FQNNGV. V dropped 1 base and J dropped 5; count of bases not matched to a gene: 6.

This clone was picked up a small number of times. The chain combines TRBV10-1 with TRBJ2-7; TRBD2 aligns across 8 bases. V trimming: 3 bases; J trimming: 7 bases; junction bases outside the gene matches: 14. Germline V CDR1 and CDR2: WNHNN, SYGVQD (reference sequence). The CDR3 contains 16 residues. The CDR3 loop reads CASSERTAGGRREQYF. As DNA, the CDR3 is TGCGCCAGCAGTGAAAGGACCGCGGGAGGCAGGAGGGAGCAGTACTTC.

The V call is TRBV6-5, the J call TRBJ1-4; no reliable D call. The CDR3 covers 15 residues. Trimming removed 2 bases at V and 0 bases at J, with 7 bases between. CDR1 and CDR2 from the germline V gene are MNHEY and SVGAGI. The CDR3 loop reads CASSYEVATNEKLFF. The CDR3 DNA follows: TGTGCCAGCAGTTACGAGGTTGCAACTAATGAAAAACTGTTTTTT.

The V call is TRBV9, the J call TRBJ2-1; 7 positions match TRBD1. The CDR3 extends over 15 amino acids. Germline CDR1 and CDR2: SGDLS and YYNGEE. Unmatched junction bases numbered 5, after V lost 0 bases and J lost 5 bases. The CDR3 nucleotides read TGTGCCAGCAGCGTAGAGTGGGACAGAAACAATGAGCAGTTCTTC. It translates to CASSVEWDRNNEQFF. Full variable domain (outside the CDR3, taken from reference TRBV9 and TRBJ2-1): DSGVTQTPKHLITATGQRVTLRCSPRSGDLSVYWYQQSLDQGLQFLIQYYNGEERAKGNILERFSAQQFPDLHSELNLSSLELGDSALYFCASSVEWDRNNEQFFGPGTRLTVL.

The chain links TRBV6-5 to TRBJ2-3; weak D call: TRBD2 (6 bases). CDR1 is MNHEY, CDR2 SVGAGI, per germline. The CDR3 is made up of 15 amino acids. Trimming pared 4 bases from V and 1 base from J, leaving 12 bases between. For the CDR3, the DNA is TGTGCCAGCAGTTTGGGGGGAGGAGGCACAGATACGCAGTATTTT. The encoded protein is CASSLGGGGTDTQYF.

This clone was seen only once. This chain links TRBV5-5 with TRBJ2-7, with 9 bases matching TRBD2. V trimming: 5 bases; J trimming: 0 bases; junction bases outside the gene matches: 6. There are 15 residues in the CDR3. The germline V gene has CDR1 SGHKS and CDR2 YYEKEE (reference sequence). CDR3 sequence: CASSYLSGSSYEQYF. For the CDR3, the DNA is TGTGCCAGCAGTTACCTTAGCGGGAGCTCCTACGAGCAGTACTTC.

In nucleotides, the CDR3 is TGCGCCAGCAGCTCGGGACAGGGGTTGTGGGAGACCCAGTACTTC. Protein sequence: CASSSGQGLWETQYF. The rearrangement joins TRBV5-1 to TRBJ2-5, with 10 bases aligning to TRBD1. The CDR3 sequence is 15 residues long. J was trimmed by 5 bases and V by 3 bases; bases with no gene match: 7. Germline values: CDR1 SGHRS, CDR2 YFSETQ.

The CDR3 reads CASSGGTSAYNEQFF. In DNA form, the CDR3 reads TGTGCCAGCAGTGGGGGGACTAGCGCTTACAATGAGCAGTTCTTC. The chain couples TRBV2 to TRBJ2-1; 10 bases agree with TRBD2. Germline V gives CDR1 SNHLY, CDR2 FYNNEI. J was trimmed by 4 bases and V by 4 bases; bases with no gene match: 4. This CDR3 spans 15 amino acids.

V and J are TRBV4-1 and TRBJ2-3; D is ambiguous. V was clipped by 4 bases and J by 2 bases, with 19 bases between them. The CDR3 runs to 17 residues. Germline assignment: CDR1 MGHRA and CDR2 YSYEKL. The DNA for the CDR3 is TGCGCCAGCAGCCTTCTTGGGCTGACAACCTTCACAGATACGCAGTATTTT. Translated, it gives CASSLLGLTTFTDTQYF.

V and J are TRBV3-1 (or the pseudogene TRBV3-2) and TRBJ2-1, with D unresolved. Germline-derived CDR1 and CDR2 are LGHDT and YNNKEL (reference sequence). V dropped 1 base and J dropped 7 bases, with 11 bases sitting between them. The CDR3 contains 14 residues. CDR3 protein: CASSQVGLKNEQFF. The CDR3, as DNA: TGTGCCAGCAGCCAAGTCGGTCTCAAGAATGAGCAGTTCTTC.

In DNA form, the CDR3 reads TGTGCCAGCAGTTTAATGGCGAACACTGAAGCTTTCTTT. Its translation is CASSLMANTEAFF. This chain joins TRBV6-5 and TRBJ1-1; D is undetermined. The germline V and J ends were trimmed by 4 bases and 1 base, with 7 bases remaining between them. This CDR3 has 13 residues. Looked up from germline, CDR1 is MNHEY and CDR2 is SVGAGI.

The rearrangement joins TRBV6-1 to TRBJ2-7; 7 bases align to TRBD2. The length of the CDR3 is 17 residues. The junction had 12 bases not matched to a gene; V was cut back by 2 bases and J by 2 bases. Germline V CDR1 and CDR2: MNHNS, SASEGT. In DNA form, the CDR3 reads TGTGCCAGCAGTGAAAGGGGTCCTAGCGGTTTACCCTACGAGCAGTACTTC. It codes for CASSERGPSGLPYEQYF.